This T cell receptor beta chain was captured by sequencing in a study of cytomegalovirus exposure and HLA in healthy donors. PCR used 60 Vbeta primers and 13 Jbeta primers. TCRdb's table, derived via immunoSEQ multiplex PCR, lists solely in-frame clones and lacks some. The table records 95,000 to 150,000 clones, 81% of them present only once. Details on this clone: Antigen unknown.

Study-wide results and caveats: There were about 160 TCR beta chains listed as cytomegalovirus-associated. Later work found that TCR association rates differed between HLA loci; DRB1 had the most and HLA-C the fewest.

The sequencing input was PBMCs. The sequence was obtained from a woman aged 35 to 49 in good health and CMV-seronegative.

CDR3 coding DNA: TGTGCCAGCAGCGACGGGACTAGCGGGGGGGCCGGGGAGACCCAGTACTTC. Its protein is CASSDGTSGGAGETQYF. The chain couples TRBV5-4 to TRBJ2-5, with 16 positions matching TRBD2. Germline V gene sequence: CDR1 SGHNT, CDR2 YYREEE (reference sequence). The V and J ends lost 4 bases and 5 bases, in that order; junction bases with no gene match: 8. The CDR3 is 17 amino acids.